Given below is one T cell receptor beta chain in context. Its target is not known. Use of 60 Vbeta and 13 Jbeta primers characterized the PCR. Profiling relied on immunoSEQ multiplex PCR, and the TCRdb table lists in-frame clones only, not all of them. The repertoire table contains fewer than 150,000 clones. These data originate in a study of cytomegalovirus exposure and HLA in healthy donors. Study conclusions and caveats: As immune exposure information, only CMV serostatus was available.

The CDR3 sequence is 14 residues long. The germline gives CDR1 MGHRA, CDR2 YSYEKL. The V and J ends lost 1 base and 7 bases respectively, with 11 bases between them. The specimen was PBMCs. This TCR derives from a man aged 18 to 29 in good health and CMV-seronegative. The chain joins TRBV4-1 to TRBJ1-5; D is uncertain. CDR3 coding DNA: TGCGCCAGCAGCCAAGGACACACACCCCAGCCCCAGCATTTT. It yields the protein CASSQGHTPQPQHF.